This T cell receptor beta chain derives from a study of shared clonotypes between healthy human individuals. Study observations and caveats: The diversity represented, both genetic and in exposure history, was limited by few donors.

Worth noting for this clone: What it binds is not known.

Positive CCR7 selection of CD45RO-negative cells yielded the naive CD8 cells, and terminally differentiated effector memory CD45RA+ cells were excluded. Repertoires were generated with immunoSEQ multiplex PCR, while TCRdb's copy carries only in-frame clones and drops some. The sample includes a few million clones, 93% seen only once; the top ten take less than 2%. Germline CDR1 is MGHRA and CDR2 is YSYEKL. The CDR3 loop spans 16 amino acids. V was clipped by 4 bases and J by 4 bases; unmatched bases: 6. The sequencing input was naive CD8+ T cells from PBMCs. V is TRBV4-1 and J is TRBJ2-2; TRBD1 aligns across 10 bases. The sequence was obtained from a man between 18 and 29 years old in good health. Some clones in this sample may be carry-over from other donors' samples. The CDR3 sequence is CASSPRQGAATGELFF. CDR3 nucleotides: TGCGCCAGCAGCCCTCGACAGGGGGCCGCCACCGGGGAGCTGTTTTTT.